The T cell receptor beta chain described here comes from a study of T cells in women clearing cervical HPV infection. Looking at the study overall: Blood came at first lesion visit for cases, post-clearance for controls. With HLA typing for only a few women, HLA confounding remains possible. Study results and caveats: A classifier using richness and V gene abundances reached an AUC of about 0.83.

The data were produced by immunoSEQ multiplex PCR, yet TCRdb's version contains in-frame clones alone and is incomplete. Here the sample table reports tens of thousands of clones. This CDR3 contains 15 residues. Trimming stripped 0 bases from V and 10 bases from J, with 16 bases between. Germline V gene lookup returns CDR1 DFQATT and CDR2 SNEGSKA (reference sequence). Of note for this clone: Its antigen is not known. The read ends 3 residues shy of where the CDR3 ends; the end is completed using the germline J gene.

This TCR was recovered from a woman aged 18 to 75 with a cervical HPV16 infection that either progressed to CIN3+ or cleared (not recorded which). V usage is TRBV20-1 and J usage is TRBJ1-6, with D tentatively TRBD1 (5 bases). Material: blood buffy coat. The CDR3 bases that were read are TGCAGTGCTAGAGATCAGGGAGGGATCGGGTCACCC. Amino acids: CSARDQGGIGSP. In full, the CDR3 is CSARDQGGIGSPLHF.